One sample yielded the 23 T cell receptor beta chains listed below, sequenced in a study of CD8+ T cells in alopecia areata. Extracted from the samples, RNA was reverse transcribed into cDNA to serve as the sequencing template. Profiling relied on immunoSEQ multiplex PCR, and the TCRdb table lists in-frame clones only, not all of them. Of about 150,000 clones in the sample, about 51% were seen once. The source was CD8+ T cells sorted from blood, collected at week 0. The receptors were gathered from a human donor with alopecia areata.

The chain is built from TRBV9 and TRBJ2-6; no clear D gene. This CDR3 has 14 residues. Germline lookup yields CDR1 SGDLS and CDR2 YYNGEE. V was pared by 3 bases and J by 2 bases, with 6 bases between. DNA of the CDR3: TGTGCCAGCAGCGCCTCCCCTGGGGCCAACGTCCTGACTTTC. Translating it yields CASSASPGANVLTF.

The chain carries TRBV29-1 and TRBJ2-7, with 11 bases aligning to TRBD1. The CDR3 contains 14 residues. Germline values: CDR1 SQVTM, CDR2 ANQGSEA. The V gene end was trimmed by 6 bases and the J gene end by 1 base; junction bases not matched to a gene: 5. CDR3: CSVGQGGPSYEQYF. The CDR3 DNA reads as TGCAGCGTGGGACAGGGGGGCCCTTCCTACGAGCAGTACTTC.

The chain couples TRBV14 to TRBJ2-7, with TRBD1 as a possible D gene (6 bases). V lost 6 bases, J lost 3 bases, and 18 bases lay in between. Per the germline V gene, CDR1 is SGHDN and CDR2 is FVKESK. This CDR3 comprises 15 residues. CDR3 DNA sequence: TGTGCCAGCAGTCCGGGTAGGACAGTGTTCTACGAGCAGTACTTC. As protein: CASSPGRTVFYEQYF.

The chain is built from TRBV5-1 and TRBJ1-5, with D perhaps matching TRBD1 (5 bases). Germline-derived CDR1 and CDR2 are SGHRS and YFSETQ. V shed 0 bases and J shed 6 bases, with 10 bases lying between them. CDR3 size: 14 residues. CDR3: CASSLVGDGQPQHF. The CDR3 nucleotides read TGCGCCAGCAGCTTGGTCGGGGACGGTCAGCCCCAGCATTTT.

The rearrangement uses TRBV30 and TRBJ1-1; no reliable D call. The CDR3 is 13 residues long. Between the trimmed V and J ends, which lost 4 bases and 4 bases, there was a span of 13 bases. Germline V gene lookup returns CDR1 GTSNPN and CDR2 SVGIG (reference sequence). The CDR3 region has the DNA TGTGCCTGGAATATTCGGTTCGTCACTGAAGCTTTCTTT. This codes for CAWNIRFVTEAFF.

The V call is TRBV10-3, the J call TRBJ2-7, with a weak D call TRBD1 (5 bases). This CDR3 is built from 13 residues. Germline V gene lookup returns CDR1 ENHRY and CDR2 SYGVKD. V was pared by 6 bases and J by 6 bases, with 15 bases between. CDR3 in DNA: TGTGCCATCAGGGGCCTAGGGGTTAGCGAGCAGTACTTC. Its translation: CAIRGLGVSEQYF.

V usage is TRBV28 and J usage is TRBJ1-2; D call uncertain. V lost 10 bases and J 4 bases, leaving 13 bases between the germline ends. Germline V gene data show CDR1 as MDHEN and CDR2 as SYDVKM. The CDR3 length is 12 residues. CDR3 nucleotide sequence: TGTGCCATCCTAGGTAACCCCTATGGCTACACCTTC. This gives the protein CAILGNPYGYTF.

This clone was seen ten or more times. The J gene is TRBJ2-3, the V gene TRBV9; possible D gene TRBD2, 6 bases. This CDR3 contains 16 residues. The V end lost 4 bases, the J end lost 4 bases, and 19 bases lay between the germline ends. The germline gives CDR1 SGDLS, CDR2 YYNGEE. The CDR3 region is CASSPSPAGIADTQYF. The CDR3 bases are TGTGCCAGCAGCCCCAGCCCGGCGGGGATAGCAGATACGCAGTATTTT.

In this sample, this clone turned up a few times. The rearrangement uses TRBV29-1 and TRBJ2-3; 9 positions agree with TRBD2. Trimming removed 8 bases from V and 2 bases from J; junction bases left unmatched: 8. The CDR3 is 14 amino acids. CDR1 is SQVTM and CDR2 is ANQGSEA in the germline V gene. The CDR3 DNA is TGCAGCTCTTTAGCGGGGGAATTCACAGATACGCAGTATTTT. It is translated as CSSLAGEFTDTQYF.

CDR3 coding DNA: TGTGCCTGCTTGAACAGGGAACTGAACACTGAAGCTTTCTTT. Amino acids: CACLNRELNTEAFF. V usage is TRBV30 and J usage is TRBJ1-1, with D possibly TRBD1 on 6 matching bases. Germline values: CDR1 GTSNPN, CDR2 SVGIG (reference sequence). V was cut by 6 bases and J by 0 bases, with 14 bases left in between. This CDR3 has 14 residues.

The gene calls are TRBV28 and TRBJ1-5; no clear D. Germline CDR1 reads MDHEN; CDR2 reads SYDVKM. The CDR3 contains 17 residues. V was cut by 5 bases and J by 6 bases, with 23 bases left in between. This chain's CDR3 is CASSIWAPDYNAQPQHF. The CDR3 DNA is TGTGCCAGCAGTATCTGGGCACCAGACTATAACGCTCAGCCCCAGCATTTT.

V usage is TRBV4-3 and J usage is TRBJ1-2; D may be TRBD1 (5 bases). CDR1 LGHNA and CDR2 YSLEER come from the germline V gene. V dropped 0 bases and J dropped 6 bases, with 14 bases sitting between them. CDR3 length: 15 amino acids. In nucleotides, the CDR3 is TGCGCCAGCAGCCAAGACGGCAGGGAATCGGATGGCTACACCTTC. Protein sequence: CASSQDGRESDGYTF.

This chain connects TRBV5-1 to TRBJ1-2; 10 bases fit TRBD1. Germline V gives CDR1 SGHRS, CDR2 YFSETQ. Germline trimming cut 3 bases from V and 6 bases from J; bases unmatched to any gene: 5. This CDR3 is 14 amino acids long. The CDR3, as DNA: TGCGCCAGCAGCTCCGGGACAGGGGAAAATGGCTACACCTTC. Translating gives CASSSGTGENGYTF.

This rearrangement joins TRBV5-1 to TRBJ2-3; 11 positions match TRBD2. The CDR3 runs to 16 residues. Losses at the gene ends were 0 bases for V and 0 bases for J; bases not matched to a gene: 0. The germline V gene has CDR1 SGHRS and CDR2 YFSETQ. DNA for the CDR3: TGCGCCAGCAGCTTGGCTAGCGGGGGGAGCACAGATACGCAGTATTTT. Translation gives CASSLASGGSTDTQYF.

This clone was counted a few times. The chain uses TRBV19 and TRBJ2-7; 11 nucleotides agree with TRBD1. Looked up from germline, CDR1 is LNHDA and CDR2 is SQIVND (reference sequence). The CDR3 has 14 amino acids. Unmatched junction bases numbered 2, after V lost 4 bases and J lost 3 bases. The DNA for the CDR3 is TGTGCCAGTAGTAGCGGGACAGGGGGCTACGAGCAGTACTTC. Translation gives CASSSGTGGYEQYF.

This clone is a singleton in its sample. This chain links TRBV5-1 with TRBJ2-1; no firm D call. V was pared by 4 bases and J by 2 bases, with 7 bases between. Germline lookup yields CDR1 SGHRS and CDR2 YFSETQ. The length of the CDR3 is 13 residues. The CDR3 loop is CASSLSPYNEQFF. DNA for the CDR3: TGCGCCAGCAGCCTTAGCCCCTACAATGAGCAGTTCTTC.

The V gene is TRBV28, the J gene TRBJ1-6; D is unresolved. The germline V gene has CDR1 MDHEN and CDR2 SYDVKM. V gave up 4 bases and J gave up 0 bases, with 13 bases separating them. The CDR3 totals 17 residues. CDR3 DNA: TGTGCCAGCAGTTCCCAACAAAGCCTCTCCTATAATTCACCCCTCCACTTT. It encodes CASSSQQSLSYNSPLHF.

This clone was counted a few times. The J gene is TRBJ2-1, the V gene TRBV5-1, with D perhaps given as TRBD1 or TRBD2 (5 bases each). Germline-derived CDR1 and CDR2 are SGHRS and YFSETQ. The ends were cut back, 2 bases at V and 5 bases at J, with 11 bases in the middle. The CDR3 spans 14 residues. CDR3 sequence reads: CASSFAGTDNEQFF. The CDR3 nucleotides read TGCGCCAGCAGCTTCGCCGGGACCGACAATGAGCAGTTCTTC.

On this clone itself: Other DNA sequences in the sample encode the same CDR3. V is TRBV30 and J is TRBJ1-1; D is ambiguous. Between the trimmed V and J ends, which lost 5 bases and 5 bases, there was a span of 12 bases. CDR3 length equals 12 residues. The germline V gene has CDR1 GTSNPN and CDR2 SVGIG (reference sequence). The CDR3 nucleotides read TGTGCCTGGCGTAGCGGGAATACTGAAGCTTTCTTT. The encoded protein is CAWRSGNTEAFF.

The gene calls are TRBV9 and TRBJ2-5; 11 positions agree with TRBD2. The junction had 4 bases not matched to a gene; V was cut back by 4 bases and J by 5 bases. Germline loops: CDR1 SGDLS, CDR2 YYNGEE. The CDR3 sequence is 14 residues long. The CDR3 region has the DNA TGTGCCAGCAGCCCTCGACTAGCGGGGGAGACCCAGTACTTC. Protein sequence: CASSPRLAGETQYF.

The rearrangement joins TRBV29-1 to TRBJ1-3; D is ambiguous. The germline CDR1 and CDR2 sequences are SQVTM and ANQGSEA. Trimming stripped 3 bases from V and 7 bases from J, with 7 bases between. The CDR3 sequence is 11 residues long. The CDR3 DNA reads TGCAGCGTTGACGACATGAACACCATATATTTT. Protein product: CSVDDMNTIYF. Full variable domain (rest looked up from reference TRBV29-1 and TRBJ1-3): SAVISQKPSRDICQRGTSLTIQCQVDSQVTMMFWYRQQPGQSLTLIATANQGSEATYESGFVIDKFPISRPNLTFSTLTVSNMSPEDSSIYLCSVDDMNTIYFGEGSWLTVV.

This clone was seen only a few times. CDR3 residues: CASSQETAYEQYF. CDR3 bases: TGCGCCAGCAGCCAAGAAACAGCTTACGAGCAGTACTTC. This sequence joins TRBV4-1 and TRBJ2-7; D gene unclear. The ends were cut back, 0 bases at V and 4 bases at J, with 7 bases in the middle. This CDR3 comprises 13 residues. CDR1 is MGHRA and CDR2 is YSYEKL in the germline V gene.

Details on this clone: The same CDR3 arises from other DNA sequences in this sample as well. This rearrangement joins TRBV9 to TRBJ2-3; D gene ambiguous. Germline-derived CDR1 and CDR2 are SGDLS and YYNGEE. The V gene lost 0 bases and the J gene lost 2 bases, with 7 bases spanning the gap. CDR3 length: 14 residues. CDR3: CASSVEGSTDTQYF. The CDR3 bases are TGTGCCAGCAGCGTAGAGGGCTCCACAGATACGCAGTATTTT.